The rows below give T cell receptor beta chains drawn from one sample of a study of neoadjuvant anti-PD-1 for oral cavity cancer. The table came from immunoSEQ multiplex PCR; TCRdb's copy has only in-frame clones and leaves some out. The top ten clones hold around 2.2% of a sample with roughly 14,000 clones, about 77% of them seen once. The sequenced sample was PBMCs, obtained after nivolumab (anti-PD-1) treatment. The source is a person between 40 and 85 years old with oral cavity squamous cell carcinoma. CDR3s include the opening cysteine and the closing phenylalanine or tryptophan. Fields, in order: CDR3 protein, V gene, J gene.

CDR3: CASRRRQNTEAFF; V: TRBV5-4; J: TRBJ1-1
CDR3: CASSLAPNTGELFF; V: TRBV7-7; J: TRBJ2-2
CDR3: CATGGGGYEQYF; V: TRBV11-2; J: TRBJ2-7
CDR3: CASSRLQTDTQYF; V: TRBV6-6; J: TRBJ2-3
CDR3: CASGLVQGAYTEAFF; V: TRBV12-5; J: TRBJ1-1
CDR3: CASSTEAGGYEQYF; V: TRBV6-4; J: TRBJ2-7
CDR3: CASSLATSGSTKTQYF; V: TRBV5-1; J: TRBJ2-5
CDR3: CASSPSSGGEETQYF; V: TRBV11-3; J: TRBJ2-5
CDR3: CSVDPGGSVETQYF; V: TRBV29-1; J: TRBJ2-5
CDR3: CASSPSRFQETQYF; V: TRBV7-8; J: TRBJ2-5
CDR3: CASSPTGTGRGTQYF; V: TRBV5-5; J: TRBJ2-3
CDR3: CASSLQLGGSHEQYF; V: TRBV5-4; J: TRBJ2-7
CDR3: CASSAGLAGAQETQYF; V: TRBV9; J: TRBJ2-5
CDR3: CASSLHPDLSYNEQFF; V: TRBV4-2; J: TRBJ2-1
CDR3: CASSLVGTSWSEAFF; V: TRBV5-1; J: TRBJ1-1
CDR3: CASSFGWNTEAFF; V: TRBV7-6; J: TRBJ1-1
CDR3: CASSASGRQPQHF; V: TRBV6-1; J: TRBJ1-5
CDR3: CASSQVLAGLAKNIQYF; V: TRBV4-1; J: TRBJ2-4
CDR3: CASSQAVQTSGSNEQFF; V: TRBV4-2; J: TRBJ2-1
CDR3: CASSPWAGNTIYF; V: TRBV7-9; J: TRBJ1-3
CDR3: CASSTQGTSFHEQYF; V: TRBV27; J: TRBJ2-7
CDR3: CASSDSATNYGYTF; V: TRBV28; J: TRBJ1-2
CDR3: CSVEDWAAGAPLDTQYF; V: TRBV29-1; J: TRBJ2-3
CDR3: CASSEVVKSGKGGGVNTGELFF; V: TRBV2; J: TRBJ2-2
CDR3: CASSPGRRGGYGYTF; V: TRBV27; J: TRBJ1-2
CDR3: CASSLEGKLFF; V: TRBV7-8; J: TRBJ1-4
CDR3: CAWGGWGETQYF; V: TRBV30; J: TRBJ2-5
CDR3: CAISGQAGGHEQYF; V: TRBV10-3; J: TRBJ2-7
CDR3: CASSQDPPSGGNTDTQYF; V: TRBV4-2; J: TRBJ2-3
CDR3: CASSQMTGVDEQYF; V: TRBV28; J: TRBJ2-7
CDR3: CASSRQGFYEQYF; V: TRBV6-5; J: TRBJ2-7
CDR3: CAWSKQGNQPQHF; V: TRBV30; J: TRBJ1-5
CDR3: CASSLAPDLYNSPLHF; V: TRBV7-2; J: TRBJ1-6
CDR3: CASSRPGQGREKLFF; V: TRBV7-9; J: TRBJ1-4
CDR3: CASSFGAAGDEQYF; V: TRBV5-1; J: TRBJ2-7
CDR3: CASSEFPAGTSYNEQFF; V: TRBV6-1; J: TRBJ2-1
CDR3: CASSWIRDRDNEQFF; V: TRBV5-1; J: TRBJ2-1
CDR3: CASSLGTGGGQPQHF; V: TRBV5-4; J: TRBJ1-5
CDR3: CASSRAGGGKETQYF; V: TRBV25-1; J: TRBJ2-5
CDR3: CASSLQPGQPETEAFF; V: TRBV5-1; J: TRBJ1-1
CDR3: CAWSVMGGRFSEQYF; V: TRBV30; J: TRBJ2-7
CDR3: CASSSGSSGRNTIYF; V: TRBV19; J: TRBJ1-3
CDR3: CATSRDMGASPYGYTF; V: TRBV15; J: TRBJ1-2
CDR3: CASSLGPGMLTNEKLFF; V: TRBV4-1; J: TRBJ1-4
CDR3: CASSAGPRANTEAFF; V: TRBV7-2; J: TRBJ1-1
CDR3: CASSAGPANTEAFF; V: TRBV9; J: TRBJ1-1
CDR3: CATSRVTGINEKLFF; V: TRBV15; J: TRBJ1-4
CDR3: CSAGRSGNTIYF; V: TRBV29-1; J: TRBJ1-3
CDR3: CASSPSGDGYTF; V: TRBV9; J: TRBJ1-2
CDR3: CASSPTGQGPQYF; V: TRBV6-6; J: TRBJ2-7